The 28 T cell receptor beta chains below come from one sample, sequenced in a study of technical replicates of blood from several donors. Profiled with immunoSEQ multiplex PCR; TCRdb holds only in-frame clones, not every one. The sample gives about 84,000 clones, 95% to 98% of which show up once; about 0.19% is in the top ten. Sequencing used T cells isolated from PBMCs. All receptors derive from a human donor in good health.

The chain recombines TRBV19 with TRBJ2-1; 10 bases are a match to TRBD1. Looked up from germline, CDR1 is LNHDA and CDR2 is SQIVND (reference sequence). The CDR3 runs to 15 residues. J was trimmed by 8 bases and V by 3 bases; bases with no gene match: 7. In DNA form, the CDR3 reads TGTGCCAGTAGTATTGGGGACAGGGGAATAGATGAGCAGTTCTTC. The encoded protein is CASSIGDRGIDEQFF.

The chain carries TRBV4-1 and TRBJ2-3, with 8 bases aligning to TRBD1. The CDR3 consists of 15 residues. CDR1 is MGHRA, CDR2 YSYEKL, per germline. V was clipped by 4 bases and J by 0 bases; unmatched bases: 3. Here the CDR3 DNA reads TGCGCCAGCAGCCCCCGGGACAGGAGCACAGATACGCAGTATTTT. The encoded protein is CASSPRDRSTDTQYF.

This clone was picked up one time. The chain couples TRBV27 to TRBJ2-5; TRBD2 matches 9 bases. Germline loops: CDR1 MNHEY, CDR2 SMNVEV (reference sequence). CDR3 length: 15 amino acids. The ends lost 3 bases at V and 6 bases at J; junction bases unmatched: 8. The CDR3 DNA is TGTGCCAGCAGTTTCTTAGCGGGAGAGCGAAAGACCCAGTACTTC. Translating it yields CASSFLAGERKTQYF.

J is TRBJ1-2 and V is TRBV5-1; D not resolved. Germline V CDR1 and CDR2: SGHRS, YFSETQ. V lost 4 bases and J 0 bases, leaving 16 bases between the germline ends. This CDR3 has 16 amino acids. The CDR3 region is CASSPGGGLANYGYTF. The CDR3 region has the DNA TGCGCCAGCAGCCCGGGAGGCGGACTAGCTAACTATGGCTACACCTTC.

The rearrangement uses TRBV5-1 and TRBJ2-7; 9 nucleotides line up with TRBD2. This CDR3 is built from 14 residues. Germline-derived CDR1 and CDR2 are SGHRS and YFSETQ. Trimming took 5 bases from V and 3 from J; bases not matched to a gene: 6. The CDR3 here is CASRREGLGYEQYF. The CDR3 DNA follows: TGCGCCAGCAGGCGGGAGGGATTGGGCTACGAGCAGTACTTC. Looking up the rest from reference TRBV5-1 and TRBJ2-7 gives the full variable domain: KAGVTQTPRYLIKTRGQQVTLSCSPISGHRSVSWYQQTPGQGLQFLFEYFSETQRNKGNFPGRFSGRQFSNSRSEMNVSTLELGDSALYLCASRREGLGYEQYFGPGTRLTVT.

Remarks on this clone: The junction and the germline gene differ at one end; a read error may be behind it. The chain uses TRBV2 and TRBJ2-3; D possibly corresponds to TRBD1 (6 bases). This CDR3 has 13 amino acids. Germline loops: CDR1 SNHLY, CDR2 FYNNEI. The CDR3 protein is CASSEVTGSDQDF. CDR3 DNA: TGTGCCAGCAGTGAGGTTACAGGGAGCGACCAGGACTTT. Full variable domain (remainder filled in from reference TRBV2 and TRBJ2-3): EPEVTQTPSHQVTQMGQEVILRCVPISNHLYFYWYRQILGQKVEFLVSFYNNEISEKSEIFDDQFSVERPDGSNFTLKIRSTKLEDSAMYFCASSEVTGSDQDFGPGTRLTVL.

This sequence joins TRBV5-1 and TRBJ2-3; 16 nucleotides match TRBD2. V lost 5 bases, J lost 1 base, and 7 bases stayed unmatched. Per germline, CDR1 SGHRS and CDR2 YFSETQ. The CDR3 length is 18 residues. CDR3 region: CASSAGTSGGAGTDTQYF. CDR3 DNA: TGCGCCAGCAGTGCCGGGACTAGCGGGGGGGCCGGCACAGATACGCAGTATTTT.

The chain recombines TRBV6-5 with TRBJ2-2; D is undetermined. The ends were cut back, 2 bases at V and 7 bases at J, with 2 bases in the middle. The length of the CDR3 is 11 residues. The germline V gene has CDR1 MNHEY and CDR2 SVGAGI. As DNA, the CDR3 is TGTGCCAGCAGTTACCTCGGGGAGCTGTTTTTT. This sequence encodes CASSYLGELFF.

The rearrangement joins TRBV10-2 to TRBJ1-5; D not resolved. Trimming cost V 3 bases and J 4 bases, with 10 bases left between them. The CDR3 extends over 14 amino acids. Germline assignment: CDR1 WSHSY and CDR2 SAAADI. CDR3 in DNA: TGCGCCAGCAGTGATTTACGGGAGAATCAGCCCCAGCATTTT. Amino acid sequence: CASSDLRENQPQHF.

This clone was detected only once. The chain carries TRBV4-1 and TRBJ2-7, with 7 positions matching TRBD1. The germline gives CDR1 MGHRA, CDR2 YSYEKL. The CDR3 is 14 amino acids. V shed 4 bases and J 5 bases; nucleotides not matched to a gene: 8. The CDR3 DNA sequence: TGCGCCAGCAGCCGGCTTAAGGGGGCCCACGAGCAGTACTTC. The encoded protein is CASSRLKGAHEQYF.

The chain employs TRBV28 and TRBJ2-1; 9 bases agree with TRBD1. The CDR3 has 16 residues. The V gene's germline CDR1 is MDHEN and CDR2 SYDVKM. V was pared by 3 bases and J by 8 bases, with 11 bases of the junction left unmatched. As DNA, the CDR3 is TGTGCCAGCAGTTTTTTAGGGGACAGGGAGGCCGATGAGCAGTTCTTC. Translation gives CASSFLGDREADEQFF.

The rearrangement links TRBV5-1 to TRBJ2-1; weak D call: TRBD2 (6 bases). Germline CDR1 SGHRS, CDR2 YFSETQ. CDR3 length: 14 residues. V lost 1 base and J 5 bases, leaving 10 bases between the germline ends. The CDR3 sequence: CASSLNGGNNEQFF. CDR3 bases: TGCGCCAGCAGCTTGAACGGAGGGAACAATGAGCAGTTCTTC.

The chain uses TRBV10-3 and TRBJ1-4; D call uncertain. In germline, CDR1 is ENHRY, CDR2 SYGVKD. The CDR3 contains 14 residues. V lost 6 bases to trimming and J lost 6 bases, with 14 bases between them. Here the CDR3 reads CAIRATTIDEKLFF. CDR3 bases: TGTGCCATCAGAGCAACTACTATAGATGAAAAACTGTTTTTT.

This chain connects TRBV6-5 to TRBJ2-3, with TRBD1 as a possible D gene (6 bases). Trimming pared 6 bases from V and 4 bases from J, leaving 14 bases between. The CDR3 runs to 14 residues. Germline V gene lookup returns CDR1 MNHEY and CDR2 SVGAGI. The CDR3 sequence: CASSRSEGADTQYF. The CDR3 region has the DNA TGTGCCAGCAGCCGATCCGAGGGGGCAGATACGCAGTATTTT.

The chain couples TRBV6-6 to TRBJ2-3; possibly TRBD1 for D (5 bases). The V end was cut by 2 bases, the J end by 3 bases, with 6 bases between. The CDR3 is made up of 13 amino acids. Germline V gene sequence: CDR1 MNHNY, CDR2 SVGAGI (reference sequence). CDR3 nucleotide sequence: TGTGCCAGCAGTTACCAGGGTACAGATACGCAGTATTTT. Protein: CASSYQGTDTQYF.

This chain connects TRBV5-1 to TRBJ2-7; TRBD2 is a possible D gene (6 bases). Germline V CDR1 and CDR2: SGHRS, YFSETQ. The germline V and J ends were trimmed by 2 bases and 5 bases, with 11 bases remaining between them. The CDR3 loop spans 13 amino acids. The CDR3 DNA reads TGCGCCAGCAGCTTTTTAGGAGGGGACGAGCAGTACTTC. It encodes CASSFLGGDEQYF.

In its sample, this clone was seen once. The V call is TRBV2, the J call TRBJ2-7, with TRBD2 matching over 7 bases. Unmatched junction bases numbered 15, after V lost 7 bases and J lost 0 bases. Germline assignment: CDR1 SNHLY and CDR2 FYNNEI. The CDR3 contains 17 residues. The CDR3 nucleotides are TGTGCCAGCACTCGGGCTAGCGGAACTGTTCCCTCCTACGAGCAGTACTTC. Protein: CASTRASGTVPSYEQYF.

The chain links TRBV9 to TRBJ2-1, with a tentative D call TRBD1 (7 bases). This CDR3 contains 15 residues. Germline lookup yields CDR1 SGDLS and CDR2 YYNGEE. The V end lost 3 bases, the J end lost 6 bases, and 16 bases lay between the germline ends. This CDR3 is CASSASGRQGNEQFF. CDR3 DNA sequence: TGTGCCAGCAGCGCTTCCGGGAGACAGGGCAATGAGCAGTTCTTC. The full variable domain, in which reference TRBV9 and TRBJ2-1 provide the parts outside the CDR3, is DSGVTQTPKHLITATGQRVTLRCSPRSGDLSVYWYQQSLDQGLQFLIQYYNGEERAKGNILERFSAQQFPDLHSELNLSSLELGDSALYFCASSASGRQGNEQFFGPGTRLTVL.

This clone has just one count. The chain combines TRBV11-2 with TRBJ2-5; 10 nucleotides match TRBD2. V lost 3 bases to trimming and J lost 7 bases; unmatched junction nucleotides: 11. Germline loops: CDR1 SGHAT, CDR2 FQNNGV. The CDR3 sequence is 16 residues long. The CDR3 spells CASSFLGLAFTGTQYF. As DNA, the CDR3 is TGTGCCAGCAGCTTCCTGGGACTAGCGTTTACAGGGACCCAGTACTTC.

The chain has TRBV7-2 and TRBJ1-5; D unclear. Between the trimmed V and J ends, which lost 3 bases and 4 bases, there was a span of 4 bases. CDR1 is SGHTA, CDR2 FQGNSA, per germline. The CDR3 is made up of 12 amino acids. The CDR3 spells CASSFGNQPQHF. CDR3 DNA: TGTGCCAGCAGCTTCGGGAATCAGCCCCAGCATTTT. Full variable domain (rest looked up from reference TRBV7-2 and TRBJ1-5): GAGVSQSPSNKVTEKGKDVELRCDPISGHTALYWYRQSLGQGLEFLIYFQGNSAPDKSGLPSDRFSAERTGGSVSTLTIQRTQQEDSAVYLCASSFGNQPQHFGDGTRLSIL.

The V and J genes are TRBV5-1 and TRBJ2-2; the D is unclear. Between the trimmed V and J ends, which lost 0 bases and 1 base, there was a span of 16 bases. The length of the CDR3 is 18 residues. CDR1 is SGHRS and CDR2 is YFSETQ in the germline V gene. The DNA for the CDR3 is TGCGCCAGCAGCTTGGGAGTTTCCGGCAGACTGAACACCGGGGAGCTGTTTTTT. Its translation: CASSLGVSGRLNTGELFF.

The V call is TRBV5-4, the J call TRBJ2-2; 7 bases fit TRBD1. Germline CDR1 reads SGHNT; CDR2 reads YYREEE (reference sequence). V shed 2 bases, J shed 8 bases, and the junction held 6 bases outside the gene matches. This CDR3 has 14 residues. DNA for the CDR3: TGTGCCAGCAGCTTTACAGGGGTCATGGGGGAGCTGTTTTTT. Protein sequence: CASSFTGVMGELFF.

The V gene is TRBV9, the J gene TRBJ2-1, with 13 bases matching TRBD2. V gave up 3 bases and J gave up 5 bases; unmatched junction bases: 11. Germline-derived CDR1 and CDR2 are SGDLS and YYNGEE. The CDR3 consists of 18 residues. This CDR3 reads CASSATGWTSGSNNEQFF. The CDR3 bases are TGTGCCAGCAGCGCGACAGGGTGGACTAGCGGGAGTAACAATGAGCAGTTCTTC.

The chain has TRBV10-3 and TRBJ1-5; tentatively, D is TRBD1 (6 bases). The CDR3 covers 16 residues. The ends were cut back, 6 bases at V and 0 bases at J, with 15 bases in the middle. The germline gives CDR1 ENHRY, CDR2 SYGVKD. The CDR3 bases are TGTGCCATCAGCCTCGGGACAACCGCTAGCAATCAGCCCCAGCATTTT. It yields the protein CAISLGTTASNQPQHF.

The chain uses TRBV5-1 and TRBJ2-7; 10 bases fit TRBD1. This CDR3 region has 16 residues. Germline CDR1 and CDR2: SGHRS and YFSETQ. The V gene end was trimmed by 2 bases and the J gene end by 1 base; junction bases not matched to a gene: 6. CDR3 coding DNA: TGCGCCAGCAGCTTTGGCGGACAGGGGGTTTCCTACGAGCAGTACTTC. It translates to CASSFGGQGVSYEQYF.

The chain links TRBV25-1 to TRBJ2-1, with D perhaps TRBD2 (6 bases). There are 13 residues in the CDR3. CDR1 is MGHDK and CDR2 is SYGVNS in the germline V gene. Trimming took off 6 bases at V and 6 bases at J, with 12 bases between the two ends. CDR3 DNA: TGTGCCAGCAGACTAGCAGGCGGCAATGAGCAGTTCTTC. Its translation: CASRLAGGNEQFF. The full variable domain, completed using reference TRBV25-1 and TRBJ2-1, is EADIYQTPRYLVIGTGKKITLECSQTMGHDKMYWYQQDPGMELHLIHYSYGVNSTEKGDLSSESTVSRIRTEHFPLTLESARPSHTSQYLCASRLAGGNEQFFGPGTRLTVL.

The chain employs TRBV5-1 and TRBJ2-2; D uncertain. Germline V CDR1 and CDR2: SGHRS, YFSETQ. V was pared by 3 bases and J by 7 bases, with 4 bases between. The CDR3 is 11 amino acids. CDR3 DNA: TGCGCCAGCAGCTACAGCGGGGAGCTGTTTTTT. Protein sequence: CASSYSGELFF.

This chain joins TRBV11-2 and TRBJ2-7; TRBD2 matches 8 bases. After removal of 3 bases from V and 4 bases from J, the junction contained 5 bases not matched to a gene. Per germline, CDR1 SGHAT and CDR2 FQNNGV. The CDR3 consists of 14 residues. Here the CDR3 reads CASSFSGALYEQYF. Written as DNA, the CDR3 is TGTGCCAGCAGCTTTAGCGGGGCGCTATACGAGCAGTACTTC.